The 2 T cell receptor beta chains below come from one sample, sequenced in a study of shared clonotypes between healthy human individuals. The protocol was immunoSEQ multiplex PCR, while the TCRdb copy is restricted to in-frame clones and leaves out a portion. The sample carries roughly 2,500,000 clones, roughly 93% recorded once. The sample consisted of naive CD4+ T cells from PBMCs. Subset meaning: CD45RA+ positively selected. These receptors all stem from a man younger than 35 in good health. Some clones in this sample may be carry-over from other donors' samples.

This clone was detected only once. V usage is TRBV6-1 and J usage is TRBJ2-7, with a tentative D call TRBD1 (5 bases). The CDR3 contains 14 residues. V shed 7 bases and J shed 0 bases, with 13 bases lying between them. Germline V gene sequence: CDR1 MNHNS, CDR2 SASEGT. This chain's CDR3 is CASTMGPHSYEQYF. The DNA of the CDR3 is TGTGCCAGCACGATGGGGCCCCACTCCTACGAGCAGTACTTC.

The CDR3 DNA follows: TGTGCCAGCTCACGAACCGGGACAGAAGGCGCTGAAGCTTTCTTT. Protein product: CASSRTGTEGAEAFF. This chain uses TRBV18 with TRBJ1-1; 7 positions agree with TRBD1. CDR1 and CDR2 from the germline V gene are KGHSH and LQKENI. The V segment lost 4 bases and the J segment 6 bases; nucleotides outside the gene matches: 11. This CDR3 comprises 15 residues. The whole variable domain, filled in from reference TRBV18 and TRBJ1-1, reads NAGVMQNPRHLVRRRGQEARLRCSPMKGHSHVYWYRQLPEEGLKFMVYLQKENIIDESGMPKERFSAEFPKEGPSILRIQQVVRGDSAAYFCASSRTGTEGAEAFFGQGTRLTVV.